This is a list of T cell receptor beta chains from one sample in a study of shared clonotypes between healthy human individuals. The protocol was immunoSEQ multiplex PCR, while the TCRdb copy is restricted to in-frame clones and leaves out a portion. Of about 2.3 million clones in the sample, roughly 90% were seen once. The specimen sequenced was naive CD4+ T cells from PBMCs. These receptors all stem from a man aged 18 to 30 in good health. Some clones in this sample may be carry-over from other donors' samples. Each CDR3 is given with its conserved first and last residue. D genes are given only for firm matches.

J gene | V gene | D gene | CDR3 protein
TRBJ1-1 | TRBV5-5 | NA | CASWYDLNTEAFF
TRBJ2-3 | TRBV7-9 | TRBD2 | CASSLGLAVGTDTQYF
TRBJ2-1 | TRBV5-1 | NA | CASSLNPTASSSYNEQFF
TRBJ2-7 | TRBV19 | TRBD2 | CASNSQRGSYEQYF
TRBJ2-5 | TRBV29-1 | TRBD2 | CSVVDLRLAETQYF
TRBJ2-7 | TRBV5-1 | NA | CASSFDYGEQYF
TRBJ1-2 | TRBV5-4 | TRBD1 | CASSFRVPGQGKGVYGYTF
TRBJ2-7 | TRBV10-1 | NA | CASSVGGGEQYF
TRBJ2-1 | TRBV5-1 | TRBD2 | CASSLGGTSGSPYNEQFF
TRBJ1-5 | TRBV6-1 | NA | CASGAAIVGQPQHF
TRBJ2-2 | TRBV2 | NA | CASSERRGTGELFF
TRBJ1-1 | TRBV13 | TRBD1 | CASSPDRESTEAFF
TRBJ1-6 | TRBV30 | NA | CAWSVPPWGASPLHF
TRBJ2-2 | TRBV5-1 | NA | CASSSPEASGELFF
TRBJ2-7 | TRBV7-9 | TRBD2 | CASSLAAGGPGEQYF
TRBJ1-1 | TRBV28 | NA | CASSTGSSGNTEAFF
TRBJ2-7 | TRBV4-1 | NA | CASSQGDTSSYEQYF
TRBJ1-4 | TRBV4-1 | NA | CASSRRTAATNEKLFF
TRBJ2-7 | TRBV19 | TRBD1 | CASNRQGSSYEQYF